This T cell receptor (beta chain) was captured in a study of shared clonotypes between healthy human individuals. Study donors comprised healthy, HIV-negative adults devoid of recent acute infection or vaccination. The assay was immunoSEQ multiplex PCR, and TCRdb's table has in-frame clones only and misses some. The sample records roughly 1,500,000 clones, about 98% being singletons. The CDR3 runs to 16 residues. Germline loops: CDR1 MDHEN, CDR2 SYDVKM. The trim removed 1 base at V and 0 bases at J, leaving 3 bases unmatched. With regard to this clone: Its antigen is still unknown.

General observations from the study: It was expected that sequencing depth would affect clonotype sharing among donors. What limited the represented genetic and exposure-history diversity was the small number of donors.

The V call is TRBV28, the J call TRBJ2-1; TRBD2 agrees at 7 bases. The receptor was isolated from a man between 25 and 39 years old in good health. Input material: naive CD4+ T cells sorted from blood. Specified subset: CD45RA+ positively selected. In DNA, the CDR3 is TGTGCCAGCAGTTTATTCGGGGGGAGCTCCTACAATGAGCAGTTCTTC. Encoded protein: CASSLFGGSSYNEQFF.